Following are 31 T cell receptor beta chains from one sample sequenced in a study of PD-L1 blockade in urothelial cancer. As to time point: peripheral blood 6 weeks after treatment start. The data were produced by immunoSEQ multiplex PCR, yet TCRdb's version contains in-frame clones alone and is incomplete. The table records approximately 93,000 clones, around four fifths of them present only once. The sample consisted of PBMCs, taken around atezolizumab (anti-PD-L1) treatment. All receptors come from a man between 65 and 79 years old with urothelial cancer.

The chain employs TRBV20-1 and TRBJ2-7; 7 positions agree with TRBD2. The germline CDR1 and CDR2 sequences are DFQATT and SNEGSKA (reference sequence). The CDR3 runs 9 residues. Germline trimming cut 7 bases from V and 7 bases from J; bases unmatched to any gene: 1. The chain's CDR3 is CSGSGEQYF. In DNA form, the CDR3 reads TGCAGTGGTAGCGGGGAGCAGTACTTC.

The genes are TRBV5-1 and TRBJ2-3; the D gene is possibly TRBD2 (5 bases). The V end was cut by 0 bases, the J end by 4 bases, with 9 bases between. Per the germline V gene, CDR1 is SGHRS and CDR2 is YFSETQ. The CDR3 is 14 residues long. This chain's CDR3 is CASSLGLAADTQYF. The CDR3 bases are TGCGCCAGCAGCTTGGGGCTAGCAGCAGATACGCAGTATTTT.

V gene TRBV5-4 combines with J gene TRBJ2-2; 12 bases align to TRBD2. Trimming at V came to 4 bases and at J to 4 bases, leaving 5 bases not matched to a gene. The CDR3 contains 16 residues. Germline CDR1 is SGHNT and CDR2 is YYREEE (reference sequence). The CDR3 loop reads CASSGGLAGFTGELFF. Written as DNA, the CDR3 is TGTGCCAGCAGCGGAGGACTAGCGGGATTCACCGGGGAGCTGTTTTTT. The full variable domain, completed using reference TRBV5-4 and TRBJ2-2, is ETGVTQSPTHLIKTRGQQVTLRCSSQSGHNTVSWYQQALGQGPQFIFQYYREEENGRGNFPPRFSGLQFPNYSSELNVNALELDDSALYLCASSGGLAGFTGELFFGEGSRLTVL.

The J gene is TRBJ1-1, the V gene TRBV6-1; D is uncertain. Per the germline V gene, CDR1 is MNHNS and CDR2 is SASEGT. This CDR3 is 13 amino acids long. Deletions cut 5 bases from V and 1 base from J, with 8 bases between. CDR3 in DNA: TGTGCCAGCAGTTCACATGAGAACACTGAAGCTTTCTTT. Translated: CASSSHENTEAFF.

The rearrangement joins TRBV10-1 to TRBJ2-2, with D maybe TRBD1 (6 bases). The CDR3 contains 15 residues. V gave up 6 bases and J gave up 2 bases, with 13 bases separating them. CDR1 is WNHNN, CDR2 SYGVQD, per germline (reference sequence). The CDR3 loop reads CASSSGHYNTGELFF. In nucleotides, the CDR3 is TGCGCCAGCAGCTCGGGACACTATAACACCGGGGAGCTGTTTTTT.

The chain uses TRBV9 and TRBJ2-5; TRBD1 matches at 8 bases. Germline CDR1 SGDLS, CDR2 YYNGEE. This CDR3 comprises 14 residues. The V segment lost 4 bases and the J segment 3 bases; nucleotides outside the gene matches: 5. In DNA form, the CDR3 reads TGTGCCAGCAGCCCCAGGGGGCAGGAAGAGACCCAGTACTTC. As protein: CASSPRGQEETQYF.

V usage is TRBV5-1 and J usage is TRBJ2-2, with D maybe TRBD1 (6 bases). Germline loops: CDR1 SGHRS, CDR2 YFSETQ. V lost 4 bases, J lost 2 bases, and 15 bases lay in between. This CDR3 comprises 16 residues. CDR3 bases: TGCGCCAGCAGCGGAGACAGGACACGTAACACCGGGGAGCTGTTTTTT. It translates to CASSGDRTRNTGELFF.

The chain couples TRBV11-2 to TRBJ2-3; D is ambiguous. V was shortened by 1 base and J by 1 base, with 6 bases between the two germline ends. The CDR3 sequence is 14 residues long. Germline V gene sequence: CDR1 SGHAT, CDR2 FQNNGV. CDR3 residues: CASSLASGTDTQYF. CDR3 DNA sequence: TGTGCCAGCAGCTTAGCCTCGGGCACAGATACGCAGTATTTT.

The chain joins TRBV10-3 to TRBJ1-2, with D tentatively TRBD1 (5 bases). Germline V CDR1 and CDR2: ENHRY, SYGVKD. Deletions cut 2 bases from V and 2 bases from J, with 6 bases between. This CDR3 is built from 13 residues. The CDR3 bases are TGTGCCATCAGTGAGGCAGGGAACTATGGCTACACCTTC. Translated: CAISEAGNYGYTF.

V and J are TRBV27 and TRBJ2-1; D not certain. The CDR3 is 14 residues long. Trimming shortened V by 0 bases and J by 7 bases, and 10 bases separated the two germline ends. The germline V gene has CDR1 MNHEY and CDR2 SMNVEV (reference sequence). CDR3 protein: CASSLSSAGNEQFF. In nucleotides, the CDR3 is TGTGCCAGCAGTTTATCGTCGGCCGGGAATGAGCAGTTCTTC.

CDR3: CASSLGGQGVFGYTF. The CDR3 coding sequence is TGTGCCAGCAGCTTGGGGGGACAGGGTGTCTTTGGCTACACCTTC. The rearrangement uses TRBV5-5 and TRBJ1-2; TRBD1 aligns across 9 bases. V trimming: 0 bases; J trimming: 7 bases; junction bases outside the gene matches: 7. The germline V gene has CDR1 SGHKS and CDR2 YYEKEE (reference sequence). The CDR3 runs to 15 residues. Combining the CDR3 with reference TRBV5-5 and TRBJ1-2 gives the whole variable domain DAGVTQSPTHLIKTRGQQVTLRCSPISGHKSVSWYQQVLGQGPQFIFQYYEKEERGRGNFPDRFSARQFPNYSSELNVNALLLGDSALYLCASSLGGQGVFGYTFGSGTRLTVV.

To note about this clone: The junction departs from germline at one end; a sequencing error may be responsible. The chain couples TRBV11-2 to TRBJ2-7; D is possibly TRBD1 (5 bases). This CDR3 is 12 amino acids long. The germline V gene has CDR1 SGHAT and CDR2 FQNNGV. The CDR3 bases are TGTGCCAGCAGCCTAGACAGTTACGAGCAGTACTTC. Translated: CASSLDSYEQYF.

This clone was seen just once. The chain employs TRBV7-8 and TRBJ2-7; D gene uncertain. Trimming took 5 bases from V and 0 from J, leaving 11 bases between them. Per the germline V gene, CDR1 is SGHVS and CDR2 is FQNEAQ. This CDR3 spans 14 amino acids. This chain's CDR3 is CASSPSIGSYEQYF. The CDR3 DNA is TGTGCCAGCAGCCCCTCCATCGGCTCCTACGAGCAGTACTTC.

The chain couples TRBV6-6 to TRBJ1-4; 8 bases align to TRBD1. CDR1 and CDR2 from the germline V gene are MNHNY and SVGAGI (reference sequence). The CDR3 spans 15 residues. The ends lost 5 bases at V and 5 bases at J; junction bases unmatched: 7. The CDR3 region has the DNA TGTGCCAGCAGTACTGGGACAGGCGTGAATGAAAAACTGTTTTTT. Translation gives CASSTGTGVNEKLFF.

The V and J genes are TRBV6-1 and TRBJ1-4; 7 bases match TRBD1. The CDR3 sequence is 13 residues long. CDR1 is MNHNS, CDR2 SASEGT, per germline. V dropped 8 bases and J dropped 6; count of bases not matched to a gene: 6. CDR3 DNA: TGTGCCAGCTGGGGACAGCCCCATGAAAAACTGTTTTTT. Amino acids: CASWGQPHEKLFF.

This clone was observed once. The rearrangement links TRBV11-3 to TRBJ2-3, with D possibly being TRBD1 (5 bases). The V end was cut by 1 base, the J end by 1 base, with 9 bases between. The CDR3 length is 15 residues. Germline V gene sequence: CDR1 SGHNT, CDR2 YENEEA. The DNA of the CDR3 is TGTGCCAGCAGCTTAGGCGACAGCGGCACAGATACGCAGTATTTT. Its translation: CASSLGDSGTDTQYF. Filled out from reference TRBV11-3 and TRBJ2-3, the complete variable domain reads EAGVVQSPRYKIIEKKQPVAFWCNPISGHNTLYWYLQNLGQGPELLIRYENEEAVDDSQLPKDRFSAERLKGVDSTLKIQPAELGDSAVYLCASSLGDSGTDTQYFGPGTRLTVL.

The J gene is TRBJ1-5, the V gene TRBV28; D unresolved. Germline values: CDR1 MDHEN, CDR2 SYDVKM. Trimming stripped 3 bases from V and 0 bases from J, with 12 bases between. This CDR3 has 16 amino acids. The CDR3 reads CASSFSPRYSNQPQHF. CDR3 bases: TGTGCCAGCAGTTTCTCCCCCAGGTATAGCAATCAGCCCCAGCATTTT.

V and J are TRBV6-6 and TRBJ2-7, with 10 positions matching TRBD2. The trim removed 5 bases at V and 2 bases at J, leaving 3 bases unmatched. Germline CDR1 and CDR2: MNHNY and SVGAGI (reference sequence). CDR3 length: 14 amino acids. As DNA, the CDR3 is TGTGCCAGCAGTAACGGACTAGCGGCCTACGAGCAGTACTTC. Translated, it gives CASSNGLAAYEQYF.

V and J are TRBV7-9 and TRBJ2-2, with a tentative D call TRBD1 (5 bases). Germline CDR1 is SEHNR and CDR2 is FQNEAQ (reference sequence). The CDR3 runs to 14 residues. V was cut by 2 bases and J by 6 bases, with 10 bases left in between. CDR3 in DNA: TGTGCCAGCAGCTTAATGTTCAGGGCCGGGGAGCTGTTTTTT. It translates to CASSLMFRAGELFF. The full variable domain, with the rest looked up from reference TRBV7-9 and TRBJ2-2, is DTGVSQNPRHKITKRGQNVTFRCDPISEHNRLYWYRQTLGQGPEFLTYFQNEAQLEKSRLLSDRFSAERPKGSFSTLEIQRTEQGDSAMYLCASSLMFRAGELFFGEGSRLTVL.

This clone was picked up one time. The gene calls are TRBV4-3 and TRBJ1-3; D remains unclear. This CDR3 spans 15 amino acids. V lost 1 base to trimming and J lost 6 bases, with 13 bases between them. Per germline, CDR1 LGHNA and CDR2 YSLEER. Here the CDR3 reads CASSQVGGSANTIYF. Written as DNA, the CDR3 is TGCGCCAGCAGCCAAGTTGGAGGTTCGGCAAACACCATATATTTT.

The chain recombines TRBV4-3 with TRBJ2-5, with 13 bases that match TRBD2. This CDR3 is 18 amino acids long. CDR1 is LGHNA, CDR2 YSLEER, per germline. V was clipped by 0 bases and J by 2 bases; unmatched bases: 6. CDR3 residues: CASSQDRTSGRAQETQYF. Written as DNA, the CDR3 is TGCGCCAGCAGCCAAGATAGAACTAGCGGGAGGGCTCAAGAGACCCAGTACTTC.

CDR3 coding DNA: TGTGCCAGCAGCTTGGGGGTGGGCGCAGACTACGAGCAGTACTTC. This encodes CASSLGVGADYEQYF. This chain connects TRBV5-4 to TRBJ2-7; no definite D call. The germline CDR1 and CDR2 sequences are SGHNT and YYREEE (reference sequence). The CDR3 length is 15 residues. The V end was cut by 0 bases, the J end by 3 bases, with 13 bases between.

The J gene is TRBJ1-5, the V gene TRBV19; D is possibly TRBD1 (5 bases). Between the trimmed V and J ends, which lost 7 bases and 1 base, there was a span of 17 bases. In germline, CDR1 is LNHDA, CDR2 SQIVND (reference sequence). The CDR3 is 16 amino acids. CDR3 sequence reads: CASTQSRDWSNQPQHF. The CDR3 nucleotides are TGTGCCAGTACCCAGTCCCGGGACTGGAGCAATCAGCCCCAGCATTTT.

The V call is TRBV27, the J call TRBJ1-1; 8 bases agree with TRBD1. From germline, CDR1 is MNHEY and CDR2 SMNVEV (reference sequence). V was clipped by 4 bases and J by 5 bases; unmatched bases: 6. This CDR3 has 14 residues. The CDR3 reads CASSSYRGWTEAFF. CDR3 DNA: TGTGCCAGCAGTTCATACAGGGGGTGGACTGAAGCTTTCTTT.

The J gene is TRBJ2-1, the V gene TRBV9, with 7 bases that match TRBD1. The CDR3 has 15 residues. Germline trimming cut 0 bases from V and 4 bases from J; bases unmatched to any gene: 4. Germline CDR1 and CDR2: SGDLS and YYNGEE. As DNA, the CDR3 is TGTGCCAGCAGCGTAGGGACAGGTCCTTACAATGAGCAGTTCTTC. This codes for CASSVGTGPYNEQFF.

The chain carries TRBV7-2 and TRBJ2-1; 11 positions match TRBD1. The CDR3 is 16 residues long. Germline V lookup: CDR1 SGHTA, CDR2 FQGNSA. After removal of 5 bases from V and 5 bases from J, the junction contained 8 bases not matched to a gene. The chain's CDR3 is CASSGTGGLRNNEQFF. CDR3 nucleotide sequence: TGTGCCAGCAGCGGGACAGGGGGGTTGAGGAACAATGAGCAGTTCTTC.

J is TRBJ1-1 and V is TRBV6-5; 9 bases are a match to TRBD1. This CDR3 comprises 13 residues. The germline CDR1 and CDR2 sequences are MNHEY and SVGAGI. V lost 5 bases and J lost 11; bases outside the gene matches: 9. In DNA, the CDR3 is TGTGCCAGCAGTGTTCCGGGACAGGGTCTTGCTTTCTTT. Protein sequence: CASSVPGQGLAFF.

J is TRBJ2-5 and V is TRBV5-1; D possibly corresponds to TRBD2 (5 bases). V lost 5 bases and J 0 bases, leaving 26 bases between the germline ends. Looked up from germline, CDR1 is SGHRS and CDR2 is YFSETQ. This CDR3 has 19 residues. The CDR3 reads CASSPGSRFERSYQETQYF. The CDR3 nucleotides are TGCGCCAGCAGTCCGGGCTCTCGTTTCGAGCGGTCGTACCAAGAGACCCAGTACTTC.

The genes are TRBV10-1 and TRBJ1-1; 11 bases are shared with TRBD1. V shed 3 bases, J shed 5 bases, and the junction held 8 bases outside the gene matches. Per the germline V gene, CDR1 is WNHNN and CDR2 is SYGVQD (reference sequence). The CDR3 covers 16 residues. The CDR3 DNA is TGCGCCAGCAGTGATTCGGACAGGGGGCTGGAGACTGAAGCTTTCTTT. Its protein product is CASSDSDRGLETEAFF.

Points on this clone: This sample also contains other DNA sequences that code for the same CDR3. V gene TRBV7-8 combines with J gene TRBJ2-7; the match to TRBD2 covers 13 bases. CDR1 and CDR2 from the germline V gene are SGHVS and FQNEAQ. The CDR3 loop spans 14 amino acids. This CDR3 is CASSPRGLAGPPFV. Written as DNA, the CDR3 is TGCGCCAGCAGCCCCCGGGGACTAGCGGGACCCCCCTTTGTC.

This clone is a singleton in its sample. The rearrangement uses TRBV25-1 and TRBJ2-5; D may be TRBD2 (6 bases). Trimming stripped 8 bases from V and 5 bases from J, with 9 bases between. The CDR3 covers 11 residues. Germline lookup yields CDR1 MGHDK and CDR2 SYGVNS. The DNA for the CDR3 is TGTGCCAGCCGGGGGTGGGAGACCCAGTACTTC. It translates to CASRGWETQYF.